This entry features one T cell receptor (beta chain) sequence. As yet, its antigen is unknown. The data were taken from a study of cytomegalovirus exposure and HLA in healthy donors. Study outcomes and limitations: Analyses of presence and absence presupposed an approximately uniform sequencing depth across donors.

V gave up 5 bases and J gave up 7 bases; unmatched junction bases: 13. Germline V gene sequence: CDR1 SEHNR, CDR2 FQNEAQ (reference sequence). This CDR3 is 17 amino acids long. Primers for the PCR totalled 60 Vbeta and 13 Jbeta. The assay was immunoSEQ multiplex PCR, and TCRdb's table has in-frame clones only and misses some. The sample yields about 160,000 clones, 70% to 80% seen once. The sequence was collected from a female donor in good health and CMV-seronegative. The sample taken for sequencing was PBMCs. The gene calls are TRBV7-9 and TRBJ2-7; 14 bases are shared with TRBD2. In DNA, the CDR3 is TGTGCCAGCAGCCCTAGTATCGGGACTAGCGGGAGATGGGAGCAGTACTTC. As protein: CASSPSIGTSGRWEQYF.